One sample yielded the 26 T cell receptor beta chains listed below, sequenced in a study of blood T cell repertoires in COVID-19. Profiled with immunoSEQ multiplex PCR; TCRdb holds only in-frame clones, not every one. The sample shows about 500,000 clones, roughly nine tenths of them seen only once. Sequences were obtained from peripheral blood. These receptors were taken from a woman aged 45-65 years with COVID-19, enrolled during active disease.

The chain links TRBV5-1 to TRBJ1-1; D uncertain. The CDR3 runs 13 residues. In germline, CDR1 is SGHRS, CDR2 YFSETQ. Trimming shortened V by 4 bases and J by 0 bases, and 7 bases separated the two germline ends. The CDR3 reads CASSGLLNTEAFF. The CDR3, as DNA: TGCGCCAGCAGCGGGCTGCTGAACACTGAAGCTTTCTTT.

The chain recombines TRBV5-1 with TRBJ1-2; 7 bases line up with TRBD1. V dropped 4 bases and J dropped 2; count of bases not matched to a gene: 8. The CDR3 runs to 15 residues. Germline assignment: CDR1 SGHRS and CDR2 YFSETQ. Here the CDR3 reads CASSAGTAPNYGYTF. Here the CDR3 DNA reads TGCGCCAGCAGCGCAGGGACAGCGCCGAACTATGGCTACACCTTC.

This clone showed up just a few times. This chain connects TRBV6-5 to TRBJ1-5; 8 nucleotides align to TRBD1. The CDR3 covers 15 residues. V lost 8 bases to trimming and J lost 3 bases; unmatched junction nucleotides: 9. Germline V CDR1 and CDR2: MNHEY, SVGAGI. The CDR3 sequence: CASSPTGAYNQPQHF. The DNA for the CDR3 is TGTGCCAGCTCCCCGACAGGGGCGTACAATCAGCCCCAGCATTTT.

V is TRBV30 and J is TRBJ1-6, with TRBD1 as a possible D gene (5 bases). In germline, CDR1 is GTSNPN, CDR2 SVGIG (reference sequence). CDR3 length: 15 residues. Deletions cut 2 bases from V and 0 bases from J, with 8 bases between. DNA of the CDR3: TGTGCCTGGAGTCAGGGCTTCTCCTATAATTCACCCCTCCACTTT. Protein sequence: CAWSQGFSYNSPLHF. Full variable domain (remainder filled in from reference TRBV30 and TRBJ1-6): SQTIHQWPATLVQPVGSPLSLECTVEGTSNPNLYWYRQAAGRGLQLLFYSVGIGQISSEVPQNLSASRPQDRQFILSSKKLLLSDSGFYLCAWSQGFSYNSPLHFGNGTRLTVT.

The V call is TRBV6-1, the J call TRBJ2-7, with D maybe TRBD2 (7 bases). Between the trimmed V and J ends, which lost 1 base and 7 bases, there was a span of 17 bases. Germline V gene lookup returns CDR1 MNHNS and CDR2 SASEGT. The CDR3 has 15 residues. The CDR3 sequence is CASSEGGGGWREQYF. DNA of the CDR3: TGTGCCAGCAGTGAAGGGGGAGGGGGGTGGAGGGAGCAGTACTTC.

The chain combines TRBV28 with TRBJ1-2; D is perhaps TRBD1 (5 bases). V was clipped by 6 bases and J by 3 bases, with 14 bases between them. There are 14 residues in the CDR3. Germline CDR1 reads MDHEN; CDR2 reads SYDVKM. The CDR3 loop reads CASSPLSGDYGYTF. CDR3 DNA: TGTGCCAGCAGCCCCCTGTCGGGGGACTATGGCTACACCTTC.

The chain links TRBV3-1 (or the pseudogene TRBV3-2) to TRBJ2-5, with 9 positions matching TRBD1. Per germline, CDR1 LGHDT and CDR2 YNNKEL (reference sequence). V shed 8 bases, J shed 1 base, and the junction held 14 bases outside the gene matches. This CDR3 region has 17 residues. In DNA form, the CDR3 reads TGTGCCAGCGGGTTACAGGGGGCGTTTTCGGTCCAAGAGACCCAGTACTTC. Translated: CASGLQGAFSVQETQYF.

The V call is TRBV6-5, the J call TRBJ2-2; the match to TRBD1 covers 7 bases. Germline CDR1 MNHEY, CDR2 SVGAGI. V was clipped by 6 bases and J by 4 bases; unmatched bases: 5. The CDR3 runs 14 residues. In DNA form, the CDR3 reads TGTGCCAGCAGGAGACAGGGTAGCACCGGGGAGCTGTTTTTT. Translated, it gives CASRRQGSTGELFF.

The rearrangement joins TRBV7-9 to TRBJ2-2; the D is unclear. From germline, CDR1 is SEHNR and CDR2 FQNEAQ (reference sequence). The length of the CDR3 is 14 residues. The ends were cut back, 0 bases at V and 8 bases at J, with 10 bases in the middle. The CDR3 loop is CASSLAGIMGELFF. DNA for the CDR3: TGTGCCAGCAGCTTAGCGGGCATAATGGGGGAGCTGTTTTTT.

This chain connects TRBV28 to TRBJ1-6; no clear D gene. CDR1 and CDR2 from the germline V gene are MDHEN and SYDVKM. The germline V and J ends were trimmed by 6 bases and 7 bases, with 19 bases remaining between them. This CDR3 has 16 residues. The CDR3 region has the DNA TGTGCCAGCAGGCCGGGTCTGTACGCCCAGAATTCACCCCTCCACTTT. Protein product: CASRPGLYAQNSPLHF.

This clone was seen only a few times. This sequence joins TRBV6-5 and TRBJ1-1, with D uncertain. Germline CDR1 MNHEY, CDR2 SVGAGI. The CDR3 is 16 amino acids. Trimming stripped 0 bases from V and 0 bases from J, with 11 bases between. The CDR3 loop is CASSYSIGVLNTEAFF. CDR3 DNA sequence: TGTGCCAGCAGTTACTCGATTGGAGTTCTGAACACTGAAGCTTTCTTT.

About this clone itself: The same CDR3 is also encoded by other DNA sequences in this sample. This sequence joins TRBV19 and TRBJ1-5; D not certain. V lost 1 base and J 1 base, leaving 8 bases between the germline ends. Per the germline V gene, CDR1 is LNHDA and CDR2 is SQIVND (reference sequence). This CDR3 has 15 amino acids. The CDR3 DNA follows: TGTGCCAGTAGTATAGGGCCCGGGAGCAATCAGCCCCAGCATTTT. This gives the protein CASSIGPGSNQPQHF.

The chain employs TRBV9 and TRBJ2-3; D possibly corresponds to TRBD2 (5 bases). Germline assignment: CDR1 SGDLS and CDR2 YYNGEE. V lost 2 bases and J lost 1, with 11 bases in between. The CDR3 sequence is 15 residues long. DNA for the CDR3: TGTGCCAGCAGCGTCGGGCCCGGGGGCACAGATACGCAGTATTTT. This codes for CASSVGPGGTDTQYF.

This clone has just one count. The rearrangement joins TRBV5-1 to TRBJ2-3, with 9 nucleotides matching TRBD2. V trimming: 4 bases; J trimming: 4 bases; junction bases outside the gene matches: 7. Per the germline V gene, CDR1 is SGHRS and CDR2 is YFSETQ. This CDR3 is 15 amino acids long. CDR3 in DNA: TGCGCCAGCAGCCCAGGGACTAGCCCGGCAGATACGCAGTATTTT. Protein sequence: CASSPGTSPADTQYF.

This chain connects TRBV20-1 to TRBJ1-4; D is unclear. The ends were cut back, 3 bases at V and 0 bases at J, with 14 bases in the middle. CDR3 length equals 16 residues. Germline V gene sequence: CDR1 DFQATT, CDR2 SNEGSKA (reference sequence). In DNA, the CDR3 is TGCAGTGCTAGTTCCCACCCTTGGCCAACTAATGAAAAACTGTTTTTT. The encoded protein is CSASSHPWPTNEKLFF.

Concerning this clone: Distinct nucleotide sequences in the sample also encode this CDR3. V gene TRBV30 combines with J gene TRBJ1-1, with D uncertain. The germline gives CDR1 GTSNPN, CDR2 SVGIG (reference sequence). Between the trimmed V and J ends, which lost 0 bases and 7 bases, there was a span of 6 bases. The CDR3 runs 11 residues. The CDR3 reads CAWSVRSEAFF. The CDR3 bases are TGTGCCTGGAGTGTTCGCAGTGAAGCTTTCTTT.

The chain uses TRBV7-9 and TRBJ2-7; the D gene is possibly TRBD2 (5 bases). V was pared by 5 bases and J by 5 bases, with 10 bases between. The CDR3 is 12 amino acids. Germline V gene lookup returns CDR1 SEHNR and CDR2 FQNEAQ (reference sequence). CDR3 in amino acids: CASSETGDEQYF. Here the CDR3 DNA reads TGTGCCAGCAGCGAGACCGGGGACGAGCAGTACTTC.

The rearrangement uses TRBV21-1 and TRBJ1-4; the DNA was not used to check the table's D call, TRBD1. TRBV21-1 is deemed a pseudogene. This CDR3 spans 15 amino acids. The CDR3 sequence: CASSSERDRDEKLFF. CDR3 sequence (DNA): TGTGCCAGCAGCTCAGAAAGGGACAGGGATGAAAAACTGTTTTTT.

The chain joins TRBV21-1 to TRBJ1-2; the listed D gene, TRBD1, was not tested against the DNA. TRBV21-1 is termed a pseudogene. The CDR3 has 16 amino acids. CDR3 sequence reads: CASKSRQGATNYGYTF. In DNA form, the CDR3 reads TGTGCCAGCAAAAGTCGGCAGGGGGCGACTAACTATGGCTACACCTTC.

The chain employs TRBV6-4 and TRBJ1-5, with unresolved D. V gave up 6 bases and J gave up 2 bases, with 11 bases separating them. This CDR3 spans 14 amino acids. Germline lookup yields CDR1 MRHNA and CDR2 SNTAGT. The CDR3 DNA reads TGTGCCAGCAGCTCGAGGGCCGGCAATCAGCCCCAGCATTTT. Translation: CASSSRAGNQPQHF.

This clone was picked up one time. J is TRBJ1-2 and V is TRBV24-1; TRBD1 matches at 9 bases. The germline CDR1 and CDR2 sequences are KGHDR and SFDVKD. CDR3 length equals 13 residues. V lost 7 bases and J lost 8; bases outside the gene matches: 7. CDR3 sequence (DNA): TGTGCCACCAGGGGGACGACAGGGGGAGGCTACACCTTC. It codes for CATRGTTGGGYTF.

Points on this clone: Other DNA sequences within the sample encode an identical CDR3. The chain carries TRBV18 and TRBJ1-1; 7 bases agree with TRBD1. The trim removed 4 bases at V and 1 base at J, leaving 0 bases unmatched. The CDR3 runs to 13 residues. Per germline, CDR1 KGHSH and CDR2 LQKENI. CDR3: CASSRTGNTEAFF. In nucleotides, the CDR3 is TGTGCCAGCTCACGGACAGGGAACACTGAAGCTTTCTTT.

The chain links TRBV7-9 to TRBJ1-3; 8 bases match TRBD1. Germline assignment: CDR1 SEHNR and CDR2 FQNEAQ (reference sequence). Germline trimming cut 3 bases from V and 4 bases from J; bases unmatched to any gene: 5. CDR3 length equals 15 residues. CDR3 protein: CASSFPWDRGNTIYF. The CDR3, as DNA: TGTGCCAGCAGCTTCCCCTGGGACAGGGGAAACACCATATATTTT.

As to this clone: The sample carries other DNA sequences with the same CDR3. The rearrangement uses TRBV7-9 and TRBJ1-1, with TRBD1 identical over 8 bases. This CDR3 comprises 14 residues. Germline loops: CDR1 SEHNR, CDR2 FQNEAQ (reference sequence). V was clipped by 2 bases and J by 1 base; unmatched bases: 0. This CDR3 is CASSLTGGNTEAFF. The CDR3 nucleotides are TGTGCCAGCAGCTTAACAGGGGGGAACACTGAAGCTTTCTTT. The whole variable domain, filled in from reference TRBV7-9 and TRBJ1-1, reads DTGVSQNPRHKITKRGQNVTFRCDPISEHNRLYWYRQTLGQGPEFLTYFQNEAQLEKSRLLSDRFSAERPKGSFSTLEIQRTEQGDSAMYLCASSLTGGNTEAFFGQGTRLTVV.

This chain joins TRBV4-1 and TRBJ2-3, with 7 bases fitting TRBD2. The V gene's germline CDR1 is MGHRA and CDR2 YSYEKL. This CDR3 comprises 15 residues. The V gene end was trimmed by 5 bases and the J gene end by 0 bases; junction bases not matched to a gene: 5. The CDR3 region has the DNA TGCGCCAGCAGCGTTGGGGGGGGGAGCACAGATACGCAGTATTTT. Amino acid sequence: CASSVGGGSTDTQYF.

The chain recombines TRBV29-1 with TRBJ1-1, with D perhaps matching TRBD1 (5 bases). The CDR3 spans 12 residues. The germline V gene has CDR1 SQVTM and CDR2 ANQGSEA. V was cut by 4 bases and J by 4 bases, with 10 bases left in between. The CDR3 region has the DNA TGCAGCGTTGTCAGGGATAGCACTGAAGCTTTCTTT. Amino acid sequence: CSVVRDSTEAFF.